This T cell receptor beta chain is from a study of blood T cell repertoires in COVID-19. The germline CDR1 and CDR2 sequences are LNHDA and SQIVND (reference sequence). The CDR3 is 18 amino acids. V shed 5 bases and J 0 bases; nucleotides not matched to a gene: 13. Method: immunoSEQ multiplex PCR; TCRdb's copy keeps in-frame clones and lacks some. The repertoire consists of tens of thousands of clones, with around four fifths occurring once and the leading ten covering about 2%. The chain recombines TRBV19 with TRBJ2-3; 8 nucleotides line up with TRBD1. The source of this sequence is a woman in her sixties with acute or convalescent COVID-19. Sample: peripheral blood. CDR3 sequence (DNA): TGTGCCAGTAGTGTTTCAGGGGGCAGCATAATTAGCACAGATACGCAGTATTTT. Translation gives CASSVSGGSIISTDTQYF.